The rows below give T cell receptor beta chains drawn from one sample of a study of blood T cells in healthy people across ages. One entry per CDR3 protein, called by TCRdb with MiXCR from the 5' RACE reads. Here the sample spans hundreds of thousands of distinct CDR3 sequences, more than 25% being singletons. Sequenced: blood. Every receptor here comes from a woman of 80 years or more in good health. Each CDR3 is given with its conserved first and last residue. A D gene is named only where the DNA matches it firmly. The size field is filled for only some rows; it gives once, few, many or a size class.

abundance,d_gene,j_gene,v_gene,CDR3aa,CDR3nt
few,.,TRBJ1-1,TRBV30,CAWSVQGGVTEAFF,TGTGCCTGGAGTGTACAGGGCGGAGTCACTGAAGCTTTCTTT
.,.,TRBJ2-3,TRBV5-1,CASSSNPGQVPDTQYF,TGCGCCAGCAGCTCTAATCCGGGACAAGTCCCAGATACGCAGTATTTT
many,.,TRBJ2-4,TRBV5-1,CASSPRPGAKNIQYF,TGCGCCAGCAGCCCACGACCAGGGGCCAAAAACATTCAGTACTTC
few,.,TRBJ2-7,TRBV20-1,CSATVPRGTNEQYF,TGCAGTGCCACCGTCCCCAGGGGAACTAACGAGCAGTACTTC
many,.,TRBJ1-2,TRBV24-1,CATSDPAGPYGYTF,TGTGCCACCAGTGATCCGGCGGGTCCCTATGGCTACACCTTC
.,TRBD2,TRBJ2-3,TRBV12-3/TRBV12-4,CASKRGASDTQYF,TGTGCCAGCAAGCGGGGGGCTTCCGATACGCAGTATTTT
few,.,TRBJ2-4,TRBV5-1,CASSPLDSNVNIQYF,TGCGCCAGCAGCCCCCTAGACTCAAACGTAAACATTCAGTACTTC
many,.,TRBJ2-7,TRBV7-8,CASSLAQFYEQYF,TGTGCCAGCAGCTTAGCGCAATTCTACGAGCAGTACTTC
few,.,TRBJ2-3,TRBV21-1,CASSAGLAGAVHYTDTQYF,TGTGCCAGCAGCGCCGGACTAGCGGGGGCCGTACATTACACAGATACGCAGTATTTT
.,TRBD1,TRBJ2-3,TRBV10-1,CASSPTGKGSTDTQYF,TGCGCCAGCAGCCCGACAGGGAAGGGGAGCACAGATACGCAGTATTTT